This record concerns one T cell receptor beta chain sequence. Its antigen is unidentified. The sample comes from a study of OX40 agonist ivuxolimab in advanced cancers. Study information: Patient treatment consisted of intravenous ivuxolimab administration every 2 weeks at 0.01 to 10 mg/kg. Study-wide points: Some patients who did not respond also had low normalized T-cell clonal expansion.

Generated by immunoSEQ multiplex PCR, the TCRdb table keeps only in-frame clones and is missing some. Among 80,000 or so clones listed, around 86% were seen once. This CDR3 contains 16 residues. Germline V lookup: CDR1 LNHNV, CDR2 YYDKDF (reference sequence). Trimming cost V 1 base and J 1 base; bases outside gene matches: 6. This TCR came from an adult with an advanced solid tumor such as melanoma, head and neck, liver or kidney cancer. The J gene is TRBJ2-7, the V gene TRBV15; 8 positions match TRBD2. The sample here was CD4+ or CD8+ T cells sorted from blood, taken in a trial of the OX40 agonist ivuxolimab. The CDR3 reads CATSRGAGAKSYEQYF. CDR3 in DNA: TGTGCCACCAGCAGAGGAGCGGGAGCTAAGTCCTACGAGCAGTACTTC.